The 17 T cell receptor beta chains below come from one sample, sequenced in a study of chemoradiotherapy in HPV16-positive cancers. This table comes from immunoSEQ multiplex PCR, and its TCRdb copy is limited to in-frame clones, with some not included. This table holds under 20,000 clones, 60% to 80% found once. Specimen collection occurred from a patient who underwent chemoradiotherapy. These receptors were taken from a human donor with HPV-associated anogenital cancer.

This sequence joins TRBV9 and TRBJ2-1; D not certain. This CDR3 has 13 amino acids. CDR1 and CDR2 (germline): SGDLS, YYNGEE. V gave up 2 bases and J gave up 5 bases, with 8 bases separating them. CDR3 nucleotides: TGTGCCAGCAGCGTGGGCATCAACAATGAGCAGTTCTTC. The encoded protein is CASSVGINNEQFF.

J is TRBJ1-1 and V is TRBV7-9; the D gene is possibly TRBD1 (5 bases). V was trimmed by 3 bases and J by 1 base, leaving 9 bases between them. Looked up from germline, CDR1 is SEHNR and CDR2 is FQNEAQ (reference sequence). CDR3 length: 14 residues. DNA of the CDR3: TGTGCCAGCAGCTTGACAGAAACGAACACTGAAGCTTTCTTT. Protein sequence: CASSLTETNTEAFF.

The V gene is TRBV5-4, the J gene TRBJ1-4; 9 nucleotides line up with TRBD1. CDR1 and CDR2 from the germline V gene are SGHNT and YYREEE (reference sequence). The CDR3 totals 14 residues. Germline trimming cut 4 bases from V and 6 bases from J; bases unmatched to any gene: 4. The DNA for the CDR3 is TGTGCCAGCAGCCTAACAGGGGGCGATGAAAAACTGTTTTTT. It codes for CASSLTGGDEKLFF.

CDR3 region: CASSFLQGEAFF. The CDR3 nucleotides are TGTGCCAGCAGCTTTCTCCAGGGTGAAGCTTTCTTT. This chain uses TRBV5-4 with TRBJ1-1, with D perhaps TRBD1 (5 bases). With 2 bases removed from V and 7 bases from J, the gap between germline ends came to 9 bases. Germline V gene sequence: CDR1 SGHNT, CDR2 YYREEE (reference sequence). The CDR3 has 12 amino acids.

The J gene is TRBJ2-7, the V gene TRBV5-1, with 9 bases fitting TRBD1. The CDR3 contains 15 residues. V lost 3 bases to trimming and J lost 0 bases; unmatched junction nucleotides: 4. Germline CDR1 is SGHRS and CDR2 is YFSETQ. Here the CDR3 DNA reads TGCGCCAGCAGCTGGGGGACAGGGAGCTCCTACGAGCAGTACTTC. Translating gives CASSWGTGSSYEQYF.

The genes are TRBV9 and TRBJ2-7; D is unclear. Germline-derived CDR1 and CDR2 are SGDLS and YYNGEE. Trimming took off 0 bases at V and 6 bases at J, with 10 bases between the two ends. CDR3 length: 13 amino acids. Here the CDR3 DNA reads TGTGCCAGCAGCGTAGCGACTTCTTCCGAGCAGTACTTC. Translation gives CASSVATSSEQYF.

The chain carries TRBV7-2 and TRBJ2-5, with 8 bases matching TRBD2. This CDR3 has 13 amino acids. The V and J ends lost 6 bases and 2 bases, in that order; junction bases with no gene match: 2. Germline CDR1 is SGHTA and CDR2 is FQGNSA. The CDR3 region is CASRSGGQETQYF. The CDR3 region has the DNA TGTGCCAGCAGGAGCGGGGGTCAAGAGACCCAGTACTTC.

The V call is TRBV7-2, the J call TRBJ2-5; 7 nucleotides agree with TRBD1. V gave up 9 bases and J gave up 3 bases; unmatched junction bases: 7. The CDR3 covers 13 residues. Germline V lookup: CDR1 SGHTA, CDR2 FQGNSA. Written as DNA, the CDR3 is TGTGCCAGTCAACAGGGGAGTAAAGAGACCCAGTACTTC. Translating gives CASQQGSKETQYF. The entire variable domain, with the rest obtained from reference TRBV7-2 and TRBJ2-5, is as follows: GAGVSQSPSNKVTEKGKDVELRCDPISGHTALYWYRQSLGQGLEFLIYFQGNSAPDKSGLPSDRFSAERTGGSVSTLTIQRTQQEDSAVYLCASQQGSKETQYFGPGTRLLVL.

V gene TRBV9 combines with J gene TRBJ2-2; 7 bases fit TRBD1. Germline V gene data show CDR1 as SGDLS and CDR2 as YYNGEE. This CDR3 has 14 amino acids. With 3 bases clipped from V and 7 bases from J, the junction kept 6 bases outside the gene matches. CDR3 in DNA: TGTGCCAGCAGCGGCTACAGGGGTGGCGGGGAGCTGTTTTTT. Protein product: CASSGYRGGGELFF.

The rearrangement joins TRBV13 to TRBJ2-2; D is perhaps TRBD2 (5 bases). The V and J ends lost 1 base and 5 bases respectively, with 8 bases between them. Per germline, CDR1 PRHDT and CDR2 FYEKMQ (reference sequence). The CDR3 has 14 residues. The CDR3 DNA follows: TGTGCCAGCAGCTTAGTGGACTTGACCGGGGAGCTGTTTTTT. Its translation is CASSLVDLTGELFF.

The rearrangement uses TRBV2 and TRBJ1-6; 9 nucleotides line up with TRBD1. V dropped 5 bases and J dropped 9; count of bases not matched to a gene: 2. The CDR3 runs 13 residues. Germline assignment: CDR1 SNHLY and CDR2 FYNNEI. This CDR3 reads CASSLDRGSPLHF. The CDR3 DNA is TGTGCCAGCAGTCTGGACAGGGGTTCACCCCTCCACTTT.

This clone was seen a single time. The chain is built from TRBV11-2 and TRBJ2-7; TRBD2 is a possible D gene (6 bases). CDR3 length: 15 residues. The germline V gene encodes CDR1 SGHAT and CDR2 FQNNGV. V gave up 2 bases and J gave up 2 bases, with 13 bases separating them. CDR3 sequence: CASSLLFGGPYEQYF. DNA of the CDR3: TGTGCCAGCAGCTTATTGTTCGGGGGACCCTACGAGCAGTACTTC.

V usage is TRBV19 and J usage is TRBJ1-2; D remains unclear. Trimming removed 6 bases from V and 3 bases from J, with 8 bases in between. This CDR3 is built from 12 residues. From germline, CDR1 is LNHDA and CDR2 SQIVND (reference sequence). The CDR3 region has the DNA TGTGCCAGTAGAGACAAACACTATGGCTACACCTTC. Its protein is CASRDKHYGYTF.

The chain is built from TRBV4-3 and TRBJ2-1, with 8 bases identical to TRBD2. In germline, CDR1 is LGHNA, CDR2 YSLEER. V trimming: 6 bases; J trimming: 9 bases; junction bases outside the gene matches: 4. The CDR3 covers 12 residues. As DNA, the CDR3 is TGCGCCAGCAGTGGGACTAGGGGTGAGCAGTTCTTC. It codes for CASSGTRGEQFF.

The CDR3 protein is CASSTTGATNEKLFF. For the CDR3, the DNA is TGTGCCAGCAGTACGACAGGTGCAACTAATGAAAAACTGTTTTTT. This chain connects TRBV6-5 to TRBJ1-4, with D perhaps matching TRBD1 (6 bases). The V end was cut by 5 bases, the J end by 0 bases, with 10 bases between. Germline CDR1 MNHEY, CDR2 SVGAGI. The CDR3 loop spans 15 amino acids.

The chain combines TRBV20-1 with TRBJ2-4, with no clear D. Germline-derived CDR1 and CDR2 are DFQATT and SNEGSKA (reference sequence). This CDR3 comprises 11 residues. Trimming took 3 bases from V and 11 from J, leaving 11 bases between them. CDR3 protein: CSASGTVFQYF. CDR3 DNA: TGCAGTGCTAGCGGTACAGTATTTCAGTACTTC.

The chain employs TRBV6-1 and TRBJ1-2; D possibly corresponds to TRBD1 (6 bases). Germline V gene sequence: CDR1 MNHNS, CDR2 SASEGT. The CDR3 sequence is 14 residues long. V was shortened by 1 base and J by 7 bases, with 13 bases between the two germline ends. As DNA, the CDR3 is TGTGCCAGCAGTGAAGATGGGGCAGGGGTTGGCTACACCTTC. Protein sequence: CASSEDGAGVGYTF.